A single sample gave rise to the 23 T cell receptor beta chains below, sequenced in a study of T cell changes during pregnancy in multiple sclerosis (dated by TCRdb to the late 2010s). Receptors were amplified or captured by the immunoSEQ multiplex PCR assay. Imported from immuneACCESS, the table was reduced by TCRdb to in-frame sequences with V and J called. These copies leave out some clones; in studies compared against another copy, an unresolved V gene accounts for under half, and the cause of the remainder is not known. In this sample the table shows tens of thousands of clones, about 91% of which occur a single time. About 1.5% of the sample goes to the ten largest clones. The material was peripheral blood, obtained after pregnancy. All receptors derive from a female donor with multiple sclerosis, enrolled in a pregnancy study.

The CDR3 here is CASTKRVPRLRAAETQYF. CDR3 in DNA: TGTGCCAGCACCAAAAGGGTACCAAGACTACGGGCGGCAGAGACCCAGTACTTC. The chain recombines TRBV21-1 with TRBJ2-5; the table gives TRBD2 as D, unverified against the DNA. TRBV21-1 constitutes a pseudogene. The CDR3 runs to 18 residues.

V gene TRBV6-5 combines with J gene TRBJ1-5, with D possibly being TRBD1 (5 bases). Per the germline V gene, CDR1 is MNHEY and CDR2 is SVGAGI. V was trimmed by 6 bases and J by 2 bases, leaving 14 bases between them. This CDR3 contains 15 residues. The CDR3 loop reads CASSPTDSRNQPQHF. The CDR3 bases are TGTGCCAGCAGCCCCACCGACAGCCGCAATCAGCCCCAGCATTTT.

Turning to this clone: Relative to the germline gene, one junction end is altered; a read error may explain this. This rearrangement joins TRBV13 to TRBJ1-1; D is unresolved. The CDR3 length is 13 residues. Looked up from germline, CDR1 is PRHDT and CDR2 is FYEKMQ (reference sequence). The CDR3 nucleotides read TGTGCCAGCAGCTTAGGGCAGCGCACTCAAGCTTTCTTT. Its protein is CASSLGQRTQAFF.

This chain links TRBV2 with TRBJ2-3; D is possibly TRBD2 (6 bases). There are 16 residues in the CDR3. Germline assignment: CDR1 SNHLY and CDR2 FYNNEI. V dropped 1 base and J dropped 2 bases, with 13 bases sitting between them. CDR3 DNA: TGTGCCAGCAGTGAAGTTAAGGGAGGAGACACAGATACGCAGTATTTT. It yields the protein CASSEVKGGDTDTQYF.

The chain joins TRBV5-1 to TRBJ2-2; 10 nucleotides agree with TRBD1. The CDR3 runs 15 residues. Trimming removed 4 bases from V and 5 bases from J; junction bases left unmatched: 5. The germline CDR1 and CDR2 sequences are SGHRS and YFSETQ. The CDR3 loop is CASSPRDRGTGELFF. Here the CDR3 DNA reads TGCGCCAGCAGCCCACGGGACAGGGGAACCGGGGAGCTGTTTTTT.

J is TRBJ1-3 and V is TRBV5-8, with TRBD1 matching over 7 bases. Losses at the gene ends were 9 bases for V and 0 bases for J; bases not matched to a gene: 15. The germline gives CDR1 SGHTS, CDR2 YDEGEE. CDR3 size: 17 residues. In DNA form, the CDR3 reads TGTGCCACCATCGGACCCGGACAGGACGGCTCTGGAAACACCATATATTTT. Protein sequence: CATIGPGQDGSGNTIYF.

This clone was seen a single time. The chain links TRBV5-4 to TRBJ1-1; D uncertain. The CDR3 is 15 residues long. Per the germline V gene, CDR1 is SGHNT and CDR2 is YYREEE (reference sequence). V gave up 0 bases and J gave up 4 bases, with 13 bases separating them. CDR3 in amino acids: CASSLEKPVSTEAFF. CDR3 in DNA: TGTGCCAGCAGCTTGGAAAAACCGGTGAGCACTGAAGCTTTCTTT.

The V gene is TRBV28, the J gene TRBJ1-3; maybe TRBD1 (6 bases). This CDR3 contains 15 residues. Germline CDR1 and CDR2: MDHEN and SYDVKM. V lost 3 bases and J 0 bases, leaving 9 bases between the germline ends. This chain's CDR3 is CASSFRGVSGNTIYF. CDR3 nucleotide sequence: TGTGCCAGCAGTTTCAGGGGCGTCTCTGGAAACACCATATATTTT. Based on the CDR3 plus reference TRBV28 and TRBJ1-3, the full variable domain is DVKVTQSSRYLVKRTGEKVFLECVQDMDHENMFWYRQDPGLGLRLIYFSYDVKMKEKGDIPEGYSVSREKKERFSLILESASTNQTSMYLCASSFRGVSGNTIYFGEGSWLTVV.

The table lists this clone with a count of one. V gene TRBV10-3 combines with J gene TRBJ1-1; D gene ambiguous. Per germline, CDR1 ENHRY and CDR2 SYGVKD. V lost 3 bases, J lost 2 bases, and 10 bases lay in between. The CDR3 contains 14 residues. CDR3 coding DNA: TGTGCCATCAGTGACCTACAGATCAACACTGAAGCTTTCTTT. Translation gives CAISDLQINTEAFF.

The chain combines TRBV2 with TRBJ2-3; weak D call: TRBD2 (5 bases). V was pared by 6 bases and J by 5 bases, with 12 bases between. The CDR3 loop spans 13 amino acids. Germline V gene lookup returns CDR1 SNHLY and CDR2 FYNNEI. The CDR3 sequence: CASRRDLGDTQYF. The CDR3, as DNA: TGTGCCAGCAGGAGGGATTTGGGAGATACGCAGTATTTT.

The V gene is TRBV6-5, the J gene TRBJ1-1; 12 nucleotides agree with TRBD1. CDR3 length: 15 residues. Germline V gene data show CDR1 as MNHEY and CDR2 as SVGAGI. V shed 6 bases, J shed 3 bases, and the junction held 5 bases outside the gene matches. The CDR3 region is CASRGQGAGHTEAFF. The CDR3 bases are TGTGCCAGCAGGGGACAGGGGGCGGGACACACTGAAGCTTTCTTT.

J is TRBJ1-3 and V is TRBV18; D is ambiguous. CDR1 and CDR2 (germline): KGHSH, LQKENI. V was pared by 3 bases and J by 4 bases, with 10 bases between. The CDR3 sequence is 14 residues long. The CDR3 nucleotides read TGTGCCAGCTCACCGTCGGGAGACGGAAACACCATATATTTT. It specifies CASSPSGDGNTIYF.

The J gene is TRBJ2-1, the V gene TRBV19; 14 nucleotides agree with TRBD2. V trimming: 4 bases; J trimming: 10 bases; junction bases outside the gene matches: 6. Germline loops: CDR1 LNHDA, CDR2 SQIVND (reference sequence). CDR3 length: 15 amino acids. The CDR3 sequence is CASSTGTSGRGEQFF. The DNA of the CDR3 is TGTGCCAGTAGTACCGGGACTAGCGGGAGAGGCGAGCAGTTCTTC.

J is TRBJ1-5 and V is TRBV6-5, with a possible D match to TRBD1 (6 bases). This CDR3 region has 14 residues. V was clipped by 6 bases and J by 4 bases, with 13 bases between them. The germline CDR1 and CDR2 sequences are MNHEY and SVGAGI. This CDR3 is CASSVGGKNQPQHF. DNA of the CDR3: TGTGCCAGCAGCGTAGGGGGAAAGAATCAGCCCCAGCATTTT.

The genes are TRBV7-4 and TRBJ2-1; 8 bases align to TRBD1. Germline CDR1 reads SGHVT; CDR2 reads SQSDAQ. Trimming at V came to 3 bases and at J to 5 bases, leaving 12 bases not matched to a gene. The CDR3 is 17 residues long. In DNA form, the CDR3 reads TGTGCCAGCAGCTTGTCCCGCCTGCGGACAGGGAACAATGAGCAGTTCTTC. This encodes CASSLSRLRTGNNEQFF.

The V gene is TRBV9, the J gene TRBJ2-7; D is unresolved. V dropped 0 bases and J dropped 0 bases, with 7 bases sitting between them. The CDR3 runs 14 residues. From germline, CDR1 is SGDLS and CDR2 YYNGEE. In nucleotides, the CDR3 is TGTGCCAGCAGCGTAGGGAGTAGCTCCTACGAGCAGTACTTC. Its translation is CASSVGSSSYEQYF.

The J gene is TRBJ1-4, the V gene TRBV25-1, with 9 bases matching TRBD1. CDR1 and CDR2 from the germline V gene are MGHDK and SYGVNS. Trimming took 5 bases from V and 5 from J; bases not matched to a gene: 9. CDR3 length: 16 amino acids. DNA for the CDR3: TGTGCCAGCAGTTTCACAGGGGGCGCGGCGAATGAAAAACTGTTTTTT. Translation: CASSFTGGAANEKLFF.

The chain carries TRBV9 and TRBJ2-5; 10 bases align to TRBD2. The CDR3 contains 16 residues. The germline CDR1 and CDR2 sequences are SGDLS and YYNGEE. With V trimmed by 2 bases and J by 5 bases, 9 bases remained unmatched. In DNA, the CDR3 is TGTGCCAGCAGCGTTAATAGCGGGGGGACCCACGAGACCCAGTACTTC. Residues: CASSVNSGGTHETQYF. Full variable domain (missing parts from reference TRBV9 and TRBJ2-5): DSGVTQTPKHLITATGQRVTLRCSPRSGDLSVYWYQQSLDQGLQFLIQYYNGEERAKGNILERFSAQQFPDLHSELNLSSLELGDSALYFCASSVNSGGTHETQYFGPGTRLLVL.

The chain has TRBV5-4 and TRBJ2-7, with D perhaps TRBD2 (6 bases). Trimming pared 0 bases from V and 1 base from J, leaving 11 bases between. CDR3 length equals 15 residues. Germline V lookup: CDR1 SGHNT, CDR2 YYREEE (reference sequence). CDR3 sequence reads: CASSLDVGSSYEQYF. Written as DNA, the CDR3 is TGTGCCAGCAGCTTGGATGTCGGGAGTTCCTACGAGCAGTACTTC.

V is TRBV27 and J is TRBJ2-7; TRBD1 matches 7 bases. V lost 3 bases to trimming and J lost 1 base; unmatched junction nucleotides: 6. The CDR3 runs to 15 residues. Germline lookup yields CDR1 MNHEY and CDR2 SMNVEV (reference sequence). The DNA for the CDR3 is TGTGCCAGCAGTTTCACAGGGGAACAATCCTACGAGCAGTACTTC. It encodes CASSFTGEQSYEQYF.

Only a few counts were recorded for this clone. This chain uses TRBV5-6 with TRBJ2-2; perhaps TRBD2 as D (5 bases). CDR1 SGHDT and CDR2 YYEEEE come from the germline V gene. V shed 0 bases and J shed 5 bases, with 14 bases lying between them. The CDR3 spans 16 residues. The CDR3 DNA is TGTGCCAGCAGCTTGGATCCCGGGGTTAAGACCGGGGAGCTGTTTTTT. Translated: CASSLDPGVKTGELFF.

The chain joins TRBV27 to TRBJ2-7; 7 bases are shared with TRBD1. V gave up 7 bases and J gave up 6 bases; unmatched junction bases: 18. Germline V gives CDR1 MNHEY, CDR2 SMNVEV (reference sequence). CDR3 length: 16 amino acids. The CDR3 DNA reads TGTGCCAGCATTCTATTCCCGGGACAGCCTCGGGGCGAGCAGTACTTC. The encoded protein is CASILFPGQPRGEQYF.

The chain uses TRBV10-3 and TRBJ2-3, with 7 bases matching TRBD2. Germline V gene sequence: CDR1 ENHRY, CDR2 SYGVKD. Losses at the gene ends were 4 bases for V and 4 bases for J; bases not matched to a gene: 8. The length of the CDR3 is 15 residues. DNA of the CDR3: TGTGCCATCAGTGTCGGCGGGAGCAAGTCAGATACGCAGTATTTT. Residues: CAISVGGSKSDTQYF.